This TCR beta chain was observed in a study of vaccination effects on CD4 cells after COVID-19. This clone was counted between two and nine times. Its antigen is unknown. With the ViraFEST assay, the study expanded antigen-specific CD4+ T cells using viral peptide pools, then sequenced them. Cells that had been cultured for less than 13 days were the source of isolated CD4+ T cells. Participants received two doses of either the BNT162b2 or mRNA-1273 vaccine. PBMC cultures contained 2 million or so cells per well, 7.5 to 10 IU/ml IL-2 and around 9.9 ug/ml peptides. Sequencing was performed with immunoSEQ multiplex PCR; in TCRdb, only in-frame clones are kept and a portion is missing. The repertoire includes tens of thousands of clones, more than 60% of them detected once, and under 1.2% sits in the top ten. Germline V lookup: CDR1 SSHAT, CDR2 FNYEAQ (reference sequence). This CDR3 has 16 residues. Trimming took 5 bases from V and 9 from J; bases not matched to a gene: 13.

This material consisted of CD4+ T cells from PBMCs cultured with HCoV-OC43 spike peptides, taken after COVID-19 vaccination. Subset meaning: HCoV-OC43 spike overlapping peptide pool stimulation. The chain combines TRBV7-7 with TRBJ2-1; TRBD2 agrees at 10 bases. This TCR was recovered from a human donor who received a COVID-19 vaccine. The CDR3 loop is CASSPLSGGDLSEQFF. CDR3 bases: TGTGCCAGCAGCCCCCTAAGCGGGGGGGACCTTTCTGAGCAGTTCTTC. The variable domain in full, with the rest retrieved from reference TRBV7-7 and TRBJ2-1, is GAGVSQSPRYKVTKRGQDVTLRCDPISSHATLYWYQQALGQGPEFLTYFNYEAQPDKSGLPSDRFSAERPEGSISTLTIQRTEQRDSAMYRCASSPLSGGDLSEQFFGPGTRLTVL.